One and the same sample provided the 17 T cell receptor beta chains below, sequenced in a study of cytomegalovirus exposure and HLA in healthy donors. Primers for the PCR totalled 60 Vbeta and 13 Jbeta. Here immunoSEQ multiplex PCR was the method, and the copy in TCRdb shows in-frame clones only, minus some. In the table there are more than 65,000 clones, roughly two thirds of which are singletons. The sample taken for sequencing was PBMCs. The receptors stem from a woman aged 45-65 years in good health and CMV-seropositive.

This chain connects TRBV28 to TRBJ2-5; possibly TRBD2 for D (5 bases). The CDR3 sequence is 13 residues long. Germline assignment: CDR1 MDHEN and CDR2 SYDVKM. Trimming cost V 6 bases and J 5 bases, with 13 bases left between them. Here the CDR3 DNA reads TGTGCCAGCAGGGTCGGGGTGGGGGAGACCCAGTACTTC. Protein: CASRVGVGETQYF.

The chain combines TRBV25-1 with TRBJ1-2, with 7 bases identical to TRBD1. The CDR3 runs 13 residues. Germline V gene data show CDR1 as MGHDK and CDR2 as SYGVNS. V shed 3 bases and J 9 bases; nucleotides not matched to a gene: 7. CDR3 bases: TGTGCCAGCAGTGACCCGGGACAGTTGAGCTACACCTTC. It specifies CASSDPGQLSYTF.

In its sample, this clone was seen once. This rearrangement joins TRBV19 to TRBJ1-4, with D tentatively TRBD1 (5 bases). V was trimmed by 3 bases and J by 7 bases, leaving 12 bases between them. The germline V gene has CDR1 LNHDA and CDR2 SQIVND (reference sequence). The CDR3 has 14 residues. The CDR3 DNA reads as TGTGCCAGTAGTATCTCGGGGGAGGGTGAAAAACTGTTTTTT. It is translated as CASSISGEGEKLFF.

The genes are TRBV12-5 and TRBJ2-1; 7 bases map to TRBD1. This CDR3 region has 14 residues. The germline V gene has CDR1 LGHNT and CDR2 FRNRAP. The ends lost 1 base at V and 7 bases at J; junction bases unmatched: 4. CDR3 DNA: TGTGCTAGTGGTTTGGGCGAACAGGGGAATGAGCAGTTCTTC. Its translation is CASGLGEQGNEQFF.

V usage is TRBV7-9 and J usage is TRBJ2-7, with D perhaps matching TRBD1 (7 bases). The CDR3 is 14 residues long. Germline loops: CDR1 SEHNR, CDR2 FQNEAQ (reference sequence). V lost 3 bases and J 7 bases, leaving 16 bases between the germline ends. The DNA for the CDR3 is TGTGCCAGCAGCTTCGGGGGACAGTTGCTAGAGCAGTACTTC. Translation: CASSFGGQLLEQYF.

The chain joins TRBV11-2 to TRBJ1-1; 8 bases match TRBD1. The germline V gene has CDR1 SGHAT and CDR2 FQNNGV. The CDR3 contains 14 residues. Unmatched junction bases numbered 6, after V lost 4 bases and J lost 5 bases. CDR3 bases: TGTGCCAGCAGCTCGACGACAGGGGAAACTGAAGCTTTCTTT. Its protein is CASSSTTGETEAFF.

The chain combines TRBV25-1 with TRBJ2-5; TRBD1 matches 9 bases. The V and J ends lost 5 bases and 9 bases, in that order; junction bases with no gene match: 16. This CDR3 has 16 amino acids. Germline lookup yields CDR1 MGHDK and CDR2 SYGVNS. The CDR3 loop reads CASSRSGTGLRGAQYF. As DNA, the CDR3 is TGTGCCAGCAGTAGGAGCGGGACAGGGTTAAGAGGGGCCCAGTACTTC. The full variable domain, rest sourced from reference TRBV25-1 and TRBJ2-5, is EADIYQTPRYLVIGTGKKITLECSQTMGHDKMYWYQQDPGMELHLIHYSYGVNSTEKGDLSSESTVSRIRTEHFPLTLESARPSHTSQYLCASSRSGTGLRGAQYFGPGTRLLVL.

This clone was counted only a few times. CDR3 coding DNA: TGTGCCAGCAGCTCGCAAGGAGGGAACACTGAAGCTTTCTTT. This codes for CASSSQGGNTEAFF. This rearrangement joins TRBV7-3 to TRBJ1-1; D unresolved. Germline V gene data show CDR1 as SGHTA and CDR2 as FQGTGA. CDR3 length: 14 residues. Trimming took off 4 bases at V and 1 base at J, with 10 bases between the two ends.

In this sample, this clone turned up a few times. The chain combines TRBV25-1 with TRBJ1-4; no reliable D call. The CDR3 extends over 15 amino acids. Between the trimmed V and J ends, which lost 8 bases and 8 bases, there was a span of 21 bases. Germline V gene data show CDR1 as MGHDK and CDR2 as SYGVNS. The CDR3 loop is CASGGRREGEEKLFF. CDR3 bases: TGTGCCAGCGGAGGAAGGCGGGAAGGAGAAGAAAAACTGTTTTTT.

This clone was seen only a few times. This rearrangement joins TRBV11-3 to TRBJ2-3; 7 positions agree with TRBD1. CDR1 SGHNT and CDR2 YENEEA come from the germline V gene. The CDR3 spans 15 residues. Trimming took 5 bases from V and 2 from J; bases not matched to a gene: 7. The CDR3 bases are TGTGCCAGCAGCCCAAACAGGGGCCTCACAGATACGCAGTATTTT. It encodes CASSPNRGLTDTQYF.

This clone showed up just a few times. The rearrangement joins TRBV6-4 to TRBJ1-5; no firm D call. V gave up 3 bases and J gave up 6 bases, with 15 bases separating them. The germline V gene encodes CDR1 MRHNA and CDR2 SNTAGT. The CDR3 is made up of 15 amino acids. The CDR3 here is CASSEGYGVGQPQHF. CDR3 nucleotides: TGTGCCAGCAGTGAGGGATACGGGGTAGGTCAGCCCCAGCATTTT.

The chain couples TRBV6-5 to TRBJ1-2; D is perhaps TRBD1 (6 bases). The CDR3 has 15 amino acids. Germline CDR1 reads MNHEY; CDR2 reads SVGAGI. Trimming left V 6 bases short and J 8 bases short, with 22 bases between. CDR3 sequence reads: CASSSQNQGFEGYTF. The CDR3 nucleotides are TGTGCCAGCAGCTCCCAAAACCAGGGGTTTGAGGGCTACACCTTC.

CDR3 DNA sequence: TGTGCCAGCAGCCCGGAGACTAGCGGGCGACACAATGAGCAGTTCTTC. Translation: CASSPETSGRHNEQFF. This chain joins TRBV5-4 and TRBJ2-1; 10 positions agree with TRBD2. Unmatched junction bases numbered 9, after V lost 4 bases and J lost 5 bases. There are 16 residues in the CDR3. The germline gives CDR1 SGHNT, CDR2 YYREEE (reference sequence).

This clone was picked up a small number of times. CDR3 sequence: CASSYSSNQPQHF. CDR3 sequence (DNA): TGTGCCAGCAGCTACAGTAGCAATCAGCCCCAGCATTTT. The rearrangement uses TRBV7-6 and TRBJ1-5; D call uncertain. Trimming stripped 4 bases from V and 0 bases from J, with 4 bases between. Germline V gene sequence: CDR1 SGHVS, CDR2 FNYEAQ. The CDR3 extends over 13 amino acids.

This clone has just one count. V and J are TRBV25-1 and TRBJ2-2, with 7 nucleotides matching TRBD1. With V trimmed by 4 bases and J by 7 bases, 15 bases remained unmatched. CDR3 length equals 17 residues. Germline V gives CDR1 MGHDK, CDR2 SYGVNS. Here the CDR3 reads CASSAFALQGTVGELFF. Written as DNA, the CDR3 is TGTGCCAGCAGTGCCTTCGCACTACAGGGGACCGTCGGGGAGCTGTTTTTT.

In this sample, this clone turned up a few times. The chain employs TRBV27 and TRBJ1-3; TRBD1 might be the D (6 bases). The germline V and J ends were trimmed by 5 bases and 0 bases, with 14 bases remaining between them. CDR3 length equals 16 residues. Germline values: CDR1 MNHEY, CDR2 SMNVEV (reference sequence). The CDR3 loop is CASSTTGTLSGNTIYF. The CDR3 region has the DNA TGTGCCAGCAGTACCACAGGGACCCTCTCTGGAAACACCATATATTTT.

This clone was observed a handful of times. CDR3 coding DNA: TGTGCCAGCAGCTTAGGGGCGGGGGCAGTAGGCGACCATGGTTCCACAGATACGCAGTATTTT. Protein sequence: CASSLGAGAVGDHGSTDTQYF. The chain is built from TRBV7-3 and TRBJ2-3; weak D call: TRBD2 (7 bases). The V gene's germline CDR1 is SGHTA and CDR2 FQGTGA. This CDR3 contains 21 residues. With 2 bases removed from V and 2 bases from J, the gap between germline ends came to 29 bases. The variable domain in full, completed from reference TRBV7-3 and TRBJ2-3, reads GAGVSQTPSNKVTEKGKYVELRCDPISGHTALYWYRQSLGQGPEFLIYFQGTGAADDSGLPNDRFFAVRPEGSVSTLKIQRTERGDSAVYLCASSLGAGAVGDHGSTDTQYFGPGTRLTVL.